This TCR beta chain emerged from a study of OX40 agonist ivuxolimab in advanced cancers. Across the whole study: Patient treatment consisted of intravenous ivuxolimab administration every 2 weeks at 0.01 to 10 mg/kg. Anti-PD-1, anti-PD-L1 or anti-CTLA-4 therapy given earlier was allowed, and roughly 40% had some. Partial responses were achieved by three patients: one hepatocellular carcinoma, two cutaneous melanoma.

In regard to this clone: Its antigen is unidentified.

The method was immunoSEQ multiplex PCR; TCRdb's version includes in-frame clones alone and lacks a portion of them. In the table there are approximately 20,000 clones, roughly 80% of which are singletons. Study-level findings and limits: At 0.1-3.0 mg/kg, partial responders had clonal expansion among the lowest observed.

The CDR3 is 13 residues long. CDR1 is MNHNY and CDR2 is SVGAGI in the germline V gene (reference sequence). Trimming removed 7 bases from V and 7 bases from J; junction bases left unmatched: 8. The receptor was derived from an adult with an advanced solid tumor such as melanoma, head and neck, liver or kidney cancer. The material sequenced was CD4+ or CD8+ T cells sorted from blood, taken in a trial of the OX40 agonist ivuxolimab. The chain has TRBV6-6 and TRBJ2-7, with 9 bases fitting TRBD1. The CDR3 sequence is CASKTGGAGEQYF. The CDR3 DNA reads TGTGCCAGCAAAACAGGGGGCGCAGGGGAGCAGTACTTC.